The present TCR beta chain was sequenced within a study of blood T cells in healthy people across ages. Study-level results: Because sorting was not performed, PBMCs prevented conclusive naive versus antigen-experienced comparison.

This clonotype was detected ten times or more. Antigen unknown. Total RNA, at least 5.5 micrograms per sample, came from PBMCs. From germline, CDR1 is LGHDT and CDR2 YNNKEL (reference sequence). The CDR3 covers 11 residues. Trimming cost V 8 bases and J 4 bases, with 8 bases left between them. For the second PCR, which ran for roughly 7 to 11 cycles, a sample-barcoded 5' primer and a J-beta primer mix were used. Each cDNA was tagged by a template-switch adaptor containing 12 random nucleotides. Each CDR3 protein is one row after TCRdb ran MiXCR on the 5' RACE reads. The sample holds about 970,000 distinct CDR3 sequences; roughly 51% are singletons and the top ten take about a fifth.

This receptor was taken from a woman between 55 and 75 years old in good health. The V gene is TRBV3-1, the J gene TRBJ1-2, with D tentatively TRBD1 (5 bases). Sample: blood. The CDR3 DNA reads as TGTGCCAGCTACGGGGGCTATGGCTACACCTTC. Translated: CASYGGYGYTF.